This paragraph reports one TCR beta chain. Its antigen is as yet unknown. The treatment denotes: approximately 18 received Ad26.COV2.S at low or high dose, single or two shots; about 5 received placebo; per-sample allocation not given. Samples were taken on day 63 after the first vaccine or placebo injection. Clones were sequenced by immunoSEQ multiplex PCR, and TCRdb holds only the in-frame ones, with some missing. The sample includes a few hundred thousand clones, almost 90% of them seen just once. This sample was taken from a study of Ad26.COV2.S vaccination and SARS-CoV-2 variants. Whole-study findings and limits: Similar non-spike TCR breadth was seen in vaccine and placebo recipients. There was a possibility that the TCR breadth and depth analyses underestimated total T cell responses. Marked by substantial breadth, spike-specific CD8+ and CD4+ T cell responses were reportedly seen after vaccination.

The V gene's germline CDR1 is PRHDT and CDR2 FYEKMQ (reference sequence). Between the trimmed V and J ends, which lost 3 bases and 7 bases, there was a span of 15 bases. This CDR3 spans 14 amino acids. The clonotype comes from a person aged 18-65 years who received the Ad26.COV2.S COVID-19 vaccine or a placebo. The chain carries TRBV13 and TRBJ1-1; a weak D match, TRBD1 (5 bases). The sample consisted of peripheral blood, taken in a trial of Ad26.COV2.S vaccine versus placebo. The CDR3 DNA follows: TGTGCCAGCAGCTTTGTGGGCAGGGTAATTGAAGCTTTCTTT. Translated, it gives CASSFVGRVIEAFF.